These T cell receptor beta chains were read from a single sample in a study of T-cell memory formation after mild COVID-19. TCRdb analysed the 5' RACE reads with MiXCR anew, one entry per CDR3 protein. The sample holds just over 200,000 distinct CDR3 sequences, approximately 10% seen once. Input material: PBMCs or a T cell subset sorted from them (not recorded which). These receptors were obtained from a man aged 18 to 30 who had mild COVID-19 (a few samples of this study predate the infection). Cell type and time point are not known. The CDR3 runs from the conserved cysteine through the conserved F or W. The order of the fields is clone size, V gene, D gene, J gene, CDR3 protein, CDR3 DNA. A D gene is named only where the DNA matches it firmly. A clone size is listed for some rows: how often the clone was seen (once, few, many), or a class if it is expanded.

>-|TRBV27|TRBD2|TRBJ2-1
CASTTGGLYEQFF
TGTGCCAGCACCACGGGGGGGTTGTATGAGCAGTTCTTC
>-|TRBV10-3|-|TRBJ1-5
CATGTTGQPQHF
TGTGCCACAGGGACAACGGGGCAGCCCCAGCATTTT
>-|TRBV7-2|-|TRBJ1-3
CASSSLGLLGNTIYF
TGTGCCAGCAGCTCCCTTGGCTTGCTTGGAAACACCATATATTTT
>many|TRBV12-3/TRBV12-4|-|TRBJ1-1
CASSLLAGILDTEAFF
TGTGCCAGCAGTTTACTCGCGGGAATTTTGGACACTGAAGCTTTCTTT
>-|TRBV2|-|TRBJ2-3
CASSDYWGGDADTQYF
TGTGCCAGCAGTGATTATTGGGGCGGGGACGCAGATACGCAGTATTTT
>-|TRBV3-1|-|TRBJ2-3
CASSQDSGTATDTQYF
TGTGCCAGCAGCCAAGATTCCGGGACTGCCACAGATACGCAGTATTTT
>-|TRBV19|-|TRBJ1-1
CASSISHPNTEAFF
TGTGCCAGTAGTATTTCTCACCCGAACACTGAAGCTTTCTTT
>few|TRBV10-3|-|TRBJ1-2
CAISESTAYGYTF
TGTGCCATCAGTGAGTCGACGGCGTATGGCTACACCTTC
>-|TRBV12-3/TRBV12-4|-|TRBJ2-5
CASSYDSVQETQYF
TGTGCCAGCAGTTACGACAGTGTTCAAGAGACCCAGTACTTC
>few|TRBV27|TRBD2|TRBJ2-2
CASSFGSLAGGTGELFF
TGTGCCAGCAGTTTTGGGTCTCTAGCGGGAGGCACCGGGGAGCTGTTTTTT
>many|TRBV20-1|TRBD2|TRBJ2-5
CSAVSGGKETQYF
TGCAGTGCCGTATCGGGGGGAAAAGAGACCCAGTACTTC
>many|TRBV5-1|TRBD1|TRBJ1-6
CASSQQGESPLHF
TGCGCCAGCAGTCAACAGGGGGAGTCACCCCTCCACTTT
>many|TRBV7-8|-|TRBJ1-5
CASSLGRGQPQHF
TGTGCCAGCAGCTTAGGGCGGGGTCAGCCCCAGCATTTT
>few|TRBV5-4|TRBD2|TRBJ2-3
CASSLTLRTSHLTDTQYF
TGTGCCAGCAGCTTGACCCTAAGGACTAGCCACCTCACAGATACGCAGTATTTT
>few|TRBV7-2|-|TRBJ2-7
CASSFDRVSSYEQYF
TGTGCCAGCAGCTTTGACCGGGTGAGCTCCTACGAGCAGTACTTC
>-|TRBV9|-|TRBJ2-5
CASSVGGTQETQYF
TGTGCCAGCAGCGTGGGGGGGACACAAGAGACCCAGTACTTC
>few|TRBV7-2|TRBD2|TRBJ2-2
CASSVSGGYYTGELFF
TGTGCCAGCAGCGTTAGCGGGGGGTACTACACCGGGGAGCTGTTTTTT
>many|TRBV6-2/TRBV6-3|TRBD1|TRBJ1-2
CASRYTGTVYGYTF
TGTGCCAGCAGATATACCGGGACAGTATATGGCTACACCTTC
>-|TRBV5-1|-|TRBJ1-2
CASSSREGNSRDGYTF
TGCGCCAGCAGCTCCCGCGAGGGGAATAGTCGAGATGGCTACACCTTC
>few|TRBV18|TRBD1|TRBJ2-7
CASSPRNPGQGSYEQYF
TGTGCCAGCTCACCAAGAAACCCGGGACAGGGGTCTTACGAGCAGTACTTC
>-|TRBV24-1|TRBD1|TRBJ1-1
CATSAGTASTEAFF
TGTGCCACCAGTGCGGGGACAGCGAGCACTGAAGCTTTCTTT
>few|TRBV5-1|TRBD1|TRBJ2-1
CASSFDRAEQFF
TGCGCCAGCAGCTTTGACAGGGCTGAGCAGTTCTTC
>-|TRBV11-2|-|TRBJ1-1
CASSLGWSAGGEAFF
TGTGCCAGCAGCTTAGGCTGGTCGGCAGGCGGGGAAGCTTTCTTT
>-|TRBV19|-|TRBJ1-2
CASSMTVGANYGYTF
TGTGCCAGTAGCATGACAGTGGGTGCTAACTATGGCTACACCTTC